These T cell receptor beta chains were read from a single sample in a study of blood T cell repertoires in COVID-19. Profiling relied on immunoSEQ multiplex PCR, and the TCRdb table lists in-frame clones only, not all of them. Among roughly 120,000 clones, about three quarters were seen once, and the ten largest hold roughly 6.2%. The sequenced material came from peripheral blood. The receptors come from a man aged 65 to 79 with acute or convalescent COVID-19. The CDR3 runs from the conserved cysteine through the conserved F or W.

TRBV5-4 CASSSLAGAADTQYF
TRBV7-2 CASITGQGANEQFF
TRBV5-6 CASSTGQGLQPQHF
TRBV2 CASNWGQGGTEAFF
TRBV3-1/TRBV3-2 CASSQGIGSGGAYEQYF
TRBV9 CASSALTGDFVDTQYF
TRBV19 CASSMTRLPLHF
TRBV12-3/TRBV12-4 CASRPNTGQGKFF
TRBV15 CATSLPRTGRRTEAFF
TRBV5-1 CASSFERGVTYEQYF
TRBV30 CAWSFNRGPYEQYF
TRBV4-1 CASSQVLGAIYEQYF
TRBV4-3 CASSQDGLALTDTQYF
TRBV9 CASSVASQETQYF
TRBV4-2 CASSQAGGPPQDNEQFF
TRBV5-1 CASSLSPQGSGGELFF
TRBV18 CASSPSQVYGNTIYF
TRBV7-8 CASSYGTGGFQYGYTF
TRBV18 CASSRGGGAGNIQYF
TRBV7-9 CASSSAAPGEQYF
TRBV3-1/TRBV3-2 CASSQATSGGLKNIQYF
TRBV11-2 CASTDRTGGLYEQYF
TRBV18 CASSPSQNNEQFF
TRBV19 CASRQGPNYEQYF
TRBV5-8 CASSLNQGRSEQFF
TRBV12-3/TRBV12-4 CASSFGRVGFFF
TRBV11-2 CASSRGPNTGELFF
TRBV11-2 CASSSPRTGLNTEAFF
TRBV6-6 CASSYEGTYSNQPQHF
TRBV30 CAWKVGPWRGEQFF
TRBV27 CASSLETHEQYF